Detailed here is one TCR beta chain. Its specificity is not known. The V gene lost 3 bases and the J gene lost 3 bases, with 12 bases spanning the gap. The CDR3 is made up of 14 amino acids. CDR1 and CDR2 from the germline V gene are WSHSY and SAAADI. This record comes from a study of T cells in localized non-small cell lung cancer. Only in-frame clones appear in the TCRdb table, and some are missing; sequencing was by immunoSEQ multiplex PCR. The sample yields tens of thousands of clones, 70% to 90% seen once. Study results and caveats: The greatest T cell clonality was found in uninvolved adjacent lung (higher than in tumor). Elevated circulating T cell density in blood was associated with longer overall survival.

The chain couples TRBV10-2 to TRBJ2-7; D is undetermined. The TCR sequence derives from a woman aged 35 to 70 with stage I squamous cell lung carcinoma. The sample consisted of peripheral blood, taken before any cancer treatment. The chain's CDR3 is CASSDYLGGYEQYF. CDR3 nucleotides: TGCGCCAGCAGTGATTATTTGGGCGGCTACGAGCAGTACTTC.